The next 29 T cell receptor beta chains were all read from a single sample in a study of T cell clusters in autoimmune cytopenias. Multiplex touch-down PCR amplified TRB using TRB-A and TRB-B pools in one tube. Using the multiplex PCR reads, TCRdb records one entry per CDR3 protein without DNA. The sample holds more than 7,000 distinct CDR3 sequences. Each sample's input was roughly 250 ng genomic DNA, 38,000 or so genome equivalents. This sample was shared with a second study, whose subject was T cell repertoires in aging, cancer and after chemotherapy.

Sequencing used peripheral blood. These receptors came from a human donor in good health.

The chain uses TRBV30 and TRBJ2-5; TCRdb's D gene call, TRBD1, goes unchecked for lack of DNA. Germline CDR1 GTSNPN, CDR2 SVGIG (reference sequence). The CDR3 sequence is 16 residues long. This chain's CDR3 is CASSFRDRGLRETQYF.

The rearrangement links TRBV6-6 to TRBJ1-6. CDR1 is MNHNY, CDR2 SVGAGI, per germline (reference sequence). The CDR3 consists of 13 residues. Here the CDR3 reads CASSYSANSPLHF.

The chain has TRBV19 and TRBJ1-5; TCRdb's assignment of TRBD1 cannot be checked, as there is no DNA. The CDR3 runs to 15 residues. Germline V lookup: CDR1 LNHDA, CDR2 SQIVND (reference sequence). The CDR3 sequence: CASSIFRDSNQPQHF.

This clonotype is medium-sized (0.01 to 0.1%) by frequency. The V call is TRBV6-1, the J call TRBJ2-7. The CDR3 runs 14 residues. CDR1 is MNHNS, CDR2 SASEGT, per germline. The CDR3 region is CASSFGVNVDEQYF.

The chain employs TRBV5-1 and TRBJ2-7; TCRdb names TRBD1, which stays unverified in the absence of DNA. Germline assignment: CDR1 SGHRS and CDR2 YFSETQ. The CDR3 is 15 residues long. CDR3 sequence: CASSWGDREPYEQYF.

This clonotype registers medium-sized (0.01 to 0.1%) by frequency. The chain links TRBV12-3 or TRBV12-4 to TRBJ2-2; TCRdb indicates TRBD1, and absent DNA this call remains unverified. The CDR3 sequence is 15 residues long. The CDR3 is CASNPWTANTGELFF.

The chain uses TRBV5-1 and TRBJ2-5; TCRdb designates TRBD2, a call that cannot be tested without DNA. The CDR3 consists of 14 residues. Germline-derived CDR1 and CDR2 are SGHRS and YFSETQ. CDR3 amino acids: CASSVVSGEETKYF.

The V call is TRBV6-1, the J call TRBJ2-7; with no DNA, the TCRdb D assignment of TRBD1 cannot be verified. CDR3 length: 15 amino acids. Germline V gene data show CDR1 as MNHNS and CDR2 as SASEGT. CDR3 region: CASSGSHRPNYEQYF.

The chain employs TRBV6-4 and TRBJ2-3; checking the TCRdb D call of TRBD2 is not possible without DNA. This CDR3 has 16 amino acids. In germline, CDR1 is MRHNA, CDR2 SNTAGT. CDR3: CASSEGDSYSTDTQYF.

The rearrangement uses TRBV27 and TRBJ2-5; there is no DNA to check the TCRdb D call of TRBD1. This CDR3 region has 13 residues. From germline, CDR1 is MNHEY and CDR2 SMNVEV (reference sequence). This chain's CDR3 is CASRRDTQETQYF.

The genes are TRBV7-6 and TRBJ2-3; the D call of TRBD2 rests on TCRdb alone, since no DNA is present to check it. CDR1 and CDR2 from the germline V gene are SGHVS and FNYEAQ. CDR3 length: 18 amino acids. The CDR3 loop is CASSLGGTSGRGTDTQYF.

The genes are TRBV6-1 and TRBJ2-5; with no DNA, the TCRdb D assignment of TRBD1 cannot be verified. The CDR3 covers 17 residues. Per the germline V gene, CDR1 is MNHNS and CDR2 is SASEGT. This CDR3 is CASSYVRGQINQETRYF.

Judged by frequency, this clonotype is medium-sized. This sequence joins TRBV29-1 and TRBJ2-2; TCRdb designates TRBD1, a call that cannot be tested without DNA. Looked up from germline, CDR1 is SQVTM and CDR2 is ANQGSEA. The CDR3 covers 17 residues. CDR3 residues: CSVEDPRTGIGTGELFF.

The genes are TRBV7-9 and TRBJ1-3; TCRdb's D call, TRBD1, is unchecked because there is no DNA. Germline V gives CDR1 SEHNR, CDR2 FQNEAQ (reference sequence). The CDR3 is made up of 16 amino acids. CDR3 protein: CASSPRGRSSGNTIYF. Based on the CDR3 plus reference TRBV7-9 and TRBJ1-3, the full variable domain is DTGVSQNPRHKITKRGQNVTFRCDPISEHNRLYWYRQTLGQGPEFLTYFQNEAQLEKSRLLSDRFSAERPKGSFSTLEIQRTEQGDSAMYLCASSPRGRSSGNTIYFGEGSWLTVV.

This clonotype counts as medium-sized by frequency. The V and J genes are TRBV19 and TRBJ2-1; TCRdb designates TRBD1, a call that cannot be tested without DNA. The CDR3 totals 13 residues. Per germline, CDR1 LNHDA and CDR2 SQIVND (reference sequence). This CDR3 is CASSITRVNEQFF.

V gene TRBV5-4 combines with J gene TRBJ1-2; TCRdb's D call, TRBD1, is unchecked because there is no DNA. CDR1 SGHNT and CDR2 YYREEE come from the germline V gene (reference sequence). The CDR3 runs 14 residues. CDR3 protein: CASSWGQGERGYTF.

This clonotype is called medium-sized based on its frequency. CDR3 protein: CAWSVAGSETQYF. This chain joins TRBV30 and TRBJ2-5. Germline V gene lookup returns CDR1 GTSNPN and CDR2 SVGIG (reference sequence). This CDR3 spans 13 amino acids.

This clonotype ranks as medium-sized in terms of frequency. The V gene is TRBV19, the J gene TRBJ1-2; TCRdb indicates TRBD1, and absent DNA this call remains unverified. This CDR3 contains 15 residues. Germline CDR1 is LNHDA and CDR2 is SQIVND (reference sequence). The CDR3 loop reads CASSTQGREDYGYTF.

The chain couples TRBV7-6 to TRBJ1-2; the D call of TRBD1 rests on TCRdb alone, since no DNA is present to check it. CDR3 length equals 15 residues. Germline V gene sequence: CDR1 SGHVS, CDR2 FNYEAQ. The CDR3 loop is CASSHGDSRYGGYTF.

The chain employs TRBV30 and TRBJ2-7; TCRdb indicates TRBD1, and absent DNA this call remains unverified. The germline V gene encodes CDR1 GTSNPN and CDR2 SVGIG (reference sequence). The CDR3 contains 14 residues. The CDR3 sequence is CALRRGTELYEQYF.

V is TRBV27 and J is TRBJ2-7; TCRdb's D call of TRBD2 is untestable without DNA. This CDR3 comprises 16 residues. Germline-derived CDR1 and CDR2 are MNHEY and SMNVEV (reference sequence). The CDR3: CASSFSAGVTSYEQYF.

The chain carries TRBV6-6 and TRBJ2-1; the D call from TCRdb, TRBD2, cannot be confirmed without DNA. The CDR3 covers 17 residues. Germline V CDR1 and CDR2: MNHNY, SVGAGI (reference sequence). CDR3 amino acids: CARALAGLPGPYNEQFF.

The chain recombines TRBV6-1 with TRBJ2-1; the TCRdb call, TRBD2, lacks DNA for checking. CDR1 and CDR2 (germline): MNHNS, SASEGT. The CDR3 extends over 18 amino acids. The CDR3 is CASSEAGQRGAHYNEQFF.

This chain connects TRBV30 to TRBJ2-1; no DNA is available, so the TRBD2 call from TCRdb remains unchecked. The CDR3 runs to 13 residues. Looked up from germline, CDR1 is GTSNPN and CDR2 is SVGIG (reference sequence). The CDR3 is CAWSVRRSDEQFF. The complete variable domain, with remaining parts taken from reference TRBV30 and TRBJ2-1, reads SQTIHQWPATLVQPVGSPLSLECTVEGTSNPNLYWYRQAAGRGLQLLFYSVGIGQISSEVPQNLSASRPQDRQFILSSKKLLLSDSGFYLCAWSVRRSDEQFFGPGTRLTVL.

This clonotype shows up as large by frequency. This chain connects TRBV15 to TRBJ2-1. Germline lookup yields CDR1 LNHNV and CDR2 YYDKDF (reference sequence). The CDR3 covers 17 residues. The CDR3 sequence is CATSRGIVTAPDNEQFF.

The rearrangement joins TRBV12-3 or TRBV12-4 to TRBJ1-1; TCRdb names TRBD1, which stays unverified in the absence of DNA. The CDR3 contains 16 residues. CDR3 protein: CASRNPPGRMNTEAFF.

The chain links TRBV29-1 to TRBJ1-1; lacking DNA, the TRBD1 call made by TCRdb goes unchecked. The CDR3 runs 12 residues. Germline loops: CDR1 SQVTM, CDR2 ANQGSEA. The CDR3 protein is CSGGRGATEAFF.

The chain combines TRBV6-6 with TRBJ2-7. Germline CDR1 MNHNY, CDR2 SVGAGI (reference sequence). The CDR3 is made up of 12 amino acids. Here the CDR3 reads CASSPTRVEQYF.

The chain couples TRBV27 to TRBJ1-2; the D call from TCRdb, TRBD1, cannot be confirmed without DNA. Germline V gives CDR1 MNHEY, CDR2 SMNVEV (reference sequence). The CDR3 is made up of 15 amino acids. CDR3 protein: CASSSPDRGIYGYTF.